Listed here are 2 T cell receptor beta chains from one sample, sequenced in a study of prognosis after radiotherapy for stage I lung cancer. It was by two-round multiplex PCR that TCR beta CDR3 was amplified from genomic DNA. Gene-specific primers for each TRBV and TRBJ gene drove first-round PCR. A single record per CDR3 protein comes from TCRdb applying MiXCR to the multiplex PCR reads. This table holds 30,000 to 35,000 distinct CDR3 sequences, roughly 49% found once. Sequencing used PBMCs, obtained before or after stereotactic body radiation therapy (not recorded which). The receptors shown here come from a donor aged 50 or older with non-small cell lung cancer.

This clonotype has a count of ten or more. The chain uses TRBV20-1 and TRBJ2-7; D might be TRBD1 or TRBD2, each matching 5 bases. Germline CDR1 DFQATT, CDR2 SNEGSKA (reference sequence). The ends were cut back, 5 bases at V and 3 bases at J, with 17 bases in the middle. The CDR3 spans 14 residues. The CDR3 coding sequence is TGCAGTGCTCGCCGACAGCGGAGTTTCTACGAGCAGTACTTC. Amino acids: CSARRQRSFYEQYF.

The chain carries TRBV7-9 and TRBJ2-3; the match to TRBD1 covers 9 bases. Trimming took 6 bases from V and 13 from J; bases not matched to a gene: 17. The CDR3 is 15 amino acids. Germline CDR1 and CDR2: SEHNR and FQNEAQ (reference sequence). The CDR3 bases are TGTGCCAGCAGTATTGGGACAGGGAGCACAGATAAGAAGTATTTT. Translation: CASSIGTGSTDKKYF.